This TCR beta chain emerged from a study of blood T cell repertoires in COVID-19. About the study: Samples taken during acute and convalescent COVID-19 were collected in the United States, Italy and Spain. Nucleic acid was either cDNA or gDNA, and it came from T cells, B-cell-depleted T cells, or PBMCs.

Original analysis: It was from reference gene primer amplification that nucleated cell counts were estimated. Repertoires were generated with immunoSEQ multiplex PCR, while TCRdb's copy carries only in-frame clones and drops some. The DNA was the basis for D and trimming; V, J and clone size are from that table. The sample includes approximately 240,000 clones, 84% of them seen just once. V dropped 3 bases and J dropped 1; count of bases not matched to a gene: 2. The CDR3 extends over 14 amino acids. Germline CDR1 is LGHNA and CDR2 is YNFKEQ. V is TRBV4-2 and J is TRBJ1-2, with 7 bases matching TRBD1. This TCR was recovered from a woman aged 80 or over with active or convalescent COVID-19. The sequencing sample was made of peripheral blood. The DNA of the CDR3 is TGTGCCAGCAGCCAGGGACAGCTTAACTATGGCTACACCTTC. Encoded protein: CASSQGQLNYGYTF.